The T cell receptor (beta chain) under discussion was sequenced for a study of T cells after yellow fever vaccination. Via MiXCR, TCRdb re-called the 5' RACE reads, giving one row per CDR3 protein. The profile shows under 700,000 distinct CDR3 sequences, around 17% of them singletons. The sequencing here drew on PBMCs, taken less than 6 days after the first yellow fever vaccination. The origin of this receptor is a young man who received the YFV17D yellow fever vaccine.

CDR3: CSARDRQGAVYQPQHF. The DNA of the CDR3 is TGCAGTGCTAGAGATAGGCAGGGGGCTGTCTACCAGCCCCAGCATTTT. The chain has TRBV20-1 and TRBJ1-5; 8 nucleotides agree with TRBD1. J was trimmed by 7 bases and V by 0 bases; bases with no gene match: 11. The CDR3 covers 16 residues. CDR1 is DFQATT, CDR2 SNEGSKA, per germline (reference sequence).